The 23 T cell receptor beta chains in this list originate from one sample, sequenced in a study of a mutant IDH1 vaccine in newly diagnosed glioma (TCRdb year 2021). The receptor library was made with the immunoSEQ multiplex PCR assay. As stored in TCRdb, this immuneACCESS dataset retains in-frame rearrangements with V and J assigned. A fraction of the clones does not appear; measured against another copy, unresolved V genes explain less than half of the discrepancy, and the remainder lacks a known reason. The sample yields some 63,000 clones; about 74% were counted once. Together, the top ten hold 4.5% to 5% of the sample. These receptors' antigens are unknown. The time point label, as the study defines it: week 35, safety follow-up. Every vaccine dose consisted of 300 ug of a 20-mer mutant IDH1 peptide in Montanide, administered subcutaneously together with topical imiquimod. Sequencing used PBMCs, obtained from a glioma patient whose treatment included an IDH1 peptide vaccine. All receptors derive from a man between 45 and 60 years old with glioma.

V is TRBV18 and J is TRBJ2-7; TRBD2 matches at 7 bases. The trim removed 3 bases at V and 4 bases at J, leaving 9 bases unmatched. CDR3 length: 15 amino acids. Germline values: CDR1 KGHSH, CDR2 LQKENI. The CDR3 reads CASSPPFVGGYEQYF. DNA for the CDR3: TGTGCCAGCTCACCGCCTTTTGTCGGGGGGTACGAGCAGTACTTC.

This sequence joins TRBV6-5 and TRBJ1-1; D uncertain. The CDR3 loop spans 14 amino acids. The V gene's germline CDR1 is MNHEY and CDR2 SVGAGI. V was pared by 6 bases and J by 4 bases, with 15 bases between. CDR3 nucleotides: TGTGCCAGCAGGGTGACGGCGATCGGCACTGAAGCTTTCTTT. It yields the protein CASRVTAIGTEAFF.

This sequence joins TRBV19 and TRBJ1-1; 9 bases map to TRBD1. Losses at the gene ends were 6 bases for V and 11 bases for J; bases not matched to a gene: 4. The CDR3 sequence is 11 residues long. Looked up from germline, CDR1 is LNHDA and CDR2 is SQIVND (reference sequence). CDR3 in amino acids: CASSGDRAAFF. In DNA, the CDR3 is TGTGCCAGTAGCGGGGACAGGGCCGCTTTCTTT.

V usage is TRBV6-6 and J usage is TRBJ2-6, with D hard to call. Germline V lookup: CDR1 MNHNY, CDR2 SVGAGI (reference sequence). Trimming stripped 7 bases from V and 0 bases from J, with 10 bases between. The CDR3 extends over 15 amino acids. DNA for the CDR3: TGTGCCAGCAAGGCAGCCCGCTCTGGGGCCAACGTCCTGACTTTC. Encoded protein: CASKAARSGANVLTF.

CDR3 protein: CASKSGTFSYEQYF. The CDR3 DNA is TGTGCCAGCAAGTCAGGGACCTTCTCCTACGAGCAGTACTTC. This chain uses TRBV27 with TRBJ2-7, with D perhaps being TRBD1 or TRBD2 (5 bases each). The CDR3 sequence is 14 residues long. V dropped 7 bases and J dropped 0 bases, with 13 bases sitting between them. CDR1 and CDR2 (germline): MNHEY, SMNVEV (reference sequence).

Comment on this clone: A read error may produce the germline difference seen at one junction end. The gene calls are TRBV27 and TRBJ1-2; 8 nucleotides line up with TRBD1. The CDR3 extends over 13 amino acids. Germline lookup yields CDR1 MNHEY and CDR2 SMNVEV (reference sequence). CDR3 sequence: CASSFDRGAEFAF. CDR3 sequence (DNA): TGTGCCAGCAGTTTCGACAGGGGCGCCGAGTTCGCCTTC.

The chain couples TRBV5-4 to TRBJ1-1; 9 positions match TRBD1. The junction had 5 bases not matched to a gene; V was cut back by 10 bases and J by 4 bases. This CDR3 spans 12 amino acids. The V gene's germline CDR1 is SGHNT and CDR2 YYREEE (reference sequence). CDR3 sequence reads: CAYQDRGTEAFF. The DNA of the CDR3 is TGTGCCTATCAGGACAGGGGCACTGAAGCTTTCTTT. Together with reference TRBV5-4 and TRBJ1-1, the CDR3 gives the full variable domain: ETGVTQSPTHLIKTRGQQVTLRCSSQSGHNTVSWYQQALGQGPQFIFQYYREEENGRGNFPPRFSGLQFPNYSSELNVNALELDDSALYLCAYQDRGTEAFFGQGTRLTVV.

The chain carries TRBV7-8 and TRBJ2-3, with a possible D match to TRBD1 (6 bases). Trimming shortened V by 5 bases and J by 4 bases, and 10 bases separated the two germline ends. This CDR3 has 13 amino acids. CDR1 is SGHVS and CDR2 is FQNEAQ in the germline V gene. CDR3 in DNA: TGTGCCAGCAGCAACAGGGTTCCAGATACGCAGTATTTT. Translated, it gives CASSNRVPDTQYF.

The V call is TRBV2, the J call TRBJ1-5; 7 bases match TRBD1. Trimming cost V 1 base and J 3 bases; bases outside gene matches: 6. CDR1 SNHLY and CDR2 FYNNEI come from the germline V gene. The CDR3 extends over 16 amino acids. The CDR3, as DNA: TGTGCCAGCAGTGAAGGGGGCGGGACAGTCAATCAGCCCCAGCATTTT. As protein: CASSEGGGTVNQPQHF. Together with reference TRBV2 and TRBJ1-5, the CDR3 gives the full variable domain: EPEVTQTPSHQVTQMGQEVILRCVPISNHLYFYWYRQILGQKVEFLVSFYNNEISEKSEIFDDQFSVERPDGSNFTLKIRSTKLEDSAMYFCASSEGGGTVNQPQHFGDGTRLSIL.

The rearrangement links TRBV2 to TRBJ1-2; no clear D gene. The V end was cut by 2 bases, the J end by 8 bases, with 24 bases between. The V gene's germline CDR1 is SNHLY and CDR2 FYNNEI. The CDR3 spans 17 residues. The CDR3 DNA is TGTGCCAGCAGTGAAATATGGGCCGACACCTCCTACGGGGGCTACACCTTC. The encoded protein is CASSEIWADTSYGGYTF.

The gene calls are TRBV15 and TRBJ1-4; D not certain. Germline V gene data show CDR1 as LNHNV and CDR2 as YYDKDF (reference sequence). The CDR3 covers 15 residues. V dropped 1 base and J dropped 8 bases, with 14 bases sitting between them. CDR3 loop: CATSRVLFNREKLFF. The CDR3 DNA reads as TGTGCCACCAGCAGAGTCCTGTTTAACCGCGAAAAACTGTTTTTT.

The chain carries TRBV27 and TRBJ2-5; 10 nucleotides agree with TRBD2. Per germline, CDR1 MNHEY and CDR2 SMNVEV (reference sequence). Unmatched junction bases numbered 5, after V lost 3 bases and J lost 4 bases. This CDR3 has 15 residues. The CDR3 here is CASSFLGTSVETQYF. CDR3 in DNA: TGTGCCAGCAGTTTCCTGGGGACTAGCGTAGAGACCCAGTACTTC.

This chain connects TRBV5-1 to TRBJ2-7; 8 bases align to TRBD1. The CDR3 runs to 15 residues. After removal of 0 bases from V and 3 bases from J, the junction contained 5 bases not matched to a gene. Per germline, CDR1 SGHRS and CDR2 YFSETQ. This CDR3 reads CASSLAAGGFYEQYF. The CDR3 region has the DNA TGCGCCAGCAGCTTGGCGGCAGGGGGCTTCTACGAGCAGTACTTC.

This clone has only a few counts. The chain combines TRBV5-4 with TRBJ2-2; 8 bases match TRBD1. CDR3 length: 16 amino acids. Per the germline V gene, CDR1 is SGHNT and CDR2 is YYREEE (reference sequence). Unmatched junction bases numbered 8, after V lost 2 bases and J lost 5 bases. The CDR3 loop is CASSLREQGVTGELFF. In DNA form, the CDR3 reads TGTGCCAGCAGCTTACGCGAACAGGGGGTGACCGGGGAGCTGTTTTTT. The full variable domain, its missing parts supplied by reference TRBV5-4 and TRBJ2-2, is ETGVTQSPTHLIKTRGQQVTLRCSSQSGHNTVSWYQQALGQGPQFIFQYYREEENGRGNFPPRFSGLQFPNYSSELNVNALELDDSALYLCASSLREQGVTGELFFGEGSRLTVL.

CDR3 in DNA: TGTGCCAGTATGGCCGGGTATGCTAACTATGGCTACACCTTC. Translating gives CASMAGYANYGYTF. This chain joins TRBV19 and TRBJ1-2, with D hard to call. The germline V gene encodes CDR1 LNHDA and CDR2 SQIVND (reference sequence). V dropped 7 bases and J dropped 0 bases, with 12 bases sitting between them. The CDR3 sequence is 14 residues long.

V and J are TRBV5-1 and TRBJ2-7; perhaps TRBD2 as D (7 bases). CDR3 length equals 15 residues. Germline loops: CDR1 SGHRS, CDR2 YFSETQ. V lost 0 bases, J lost 7 bases, and 17 bases lay in between. In nucleotides, the CDR3 is TGCGCCAGCAGCTTGGGGACGGGGGGCGGAGGAGAGCAGTACTTC. Translating it yields CASSLGTGGGGEQYF.

The V gene is TRBV18, the J gene TRBJ1-1; tentative D call: TRBD1 (6 bases). The V gene's germline CDR1 is KGHSH and CDR2 LQKENI. The V end lost 9 bases, the J end lost 11 bases, and 22 bases lay between the germline ends. There are 13 residues in the CDR3. CDR3 coding DNA: TGTGCCAGTTCCGTCGGGGGCGCGAAATGGGCTTTCTTT. Translating it yields CASSVGGAKWAFF.

CDR3 DNA sequence: TGTGCAGGGGGGGGCAGTGCCAAAAACATTCAGTACTTC. It codes for CAGGGSAKNIQYF. The chain uses TRBV5-6 and TRBJ2-4, with D perhaps matching TRBD2 (7 bases). CDR1 and CDR2 (germline): SGHDT, YYEEEE. This CDR3 is 13 amino acids long.

This chain joins TRBV5-6 and TRBJ1-2, with D hard to call. Germline CDR1 is SGHDT and CDR2 is YYEEEE. This CDR3 is 14 amino acids long. Trimming took off 0 bases at V and 2 bases at J, with 8 bases between the two ends. CDR3 region: CASSLEGRNYGYTF. In DNA, the CDR3 is TGTGCCAGCAGCTTGGAAGGCCGGAACTATGGCTACACCTTC.

The chain links TRBV7-3 to TRBJ1-2, with D unresolved. From germline, CDR1 is SGHTA and CDR2 FQGTGA. V was trimmed by 6 bases and J by 8 bases, leaving 16 bases between them. CDR3 size: 13 residues. In nucleotides, the CDR3 is TGTGCCAGCAGAATCGGTCGGGAGTGGGGCTACACCTTC. Translation: CASRIGREWGYTF.

The J gene is TRBJ1-1, the V gene TRBV6-1, with D unclear. V was shortened by 1 base and J by 5 bases, with 17 bases between the two germline ends. The CDR3 consists of 16 residues. Germline assignment: CDR1 MNHNS and CDR2 SASEGT. The CDR3 protein is CASSEDQKGWYTEAFF. The CDR3 bases are TGTGCCAGCAGTGAAGACCAAAAAGGATGGTATACTGAAGCTTTCTTT.

The V and J genes are TRBV18 and TRBJ1-1; D ambiguous. CDR3 length equals 12 residues. Between the trimmed V and J ends, which lost 6 bases and 1 base, there was a span of 6 bases. CDR1 is KGHSH, CDR2 LQKENI, per germline. The CDR3 region is CASSPTNTEAFF. The CDR3 DNA is TGTGCCAGCTCTCCAACGAACACTGAAGCTTTCTTT.

The genes are TRBV10-3 and TRBJ1-4; no definite D call. CDR3 length: 12 amino acids. Germline loops: CDR1 ENHRY, CDR2 SYGVKD. V was trimmed by 2 bases and J by 12 bases, leaving 10 bases between them. The CDR3 sequence is CAISEKTDELFF. The DNA for the CDR3 is TGTGCCATCAGTGAGAAAACGGACGAACTGTTTTTT.